These 17 T cell receptor beta chains were sequenced from one sample in a study of blood T cell repertoires in COVID-19. The data were produced by immunoSEQ multiplex PCR, yet TCRdb's version contains in-frame clones alone and is incomplete. The data show over 20,000 clones, with about 90% seen just once and roughly 17% held by the top ten. The material sequenced was peripheral blood. Receptors originate from a man in his 70s with acute or convalescent COVID-19.

This clone was detected only once. This sequence joins TRBV4-3 and TRBJ2-1; tentative D call: TRBD1 (6 bases). The CDR3 loop spans 15 amino acids. V was trimmed by 5 bases and J by 0 bases, leaving 11 bases between them. Germline loops: CDR1 LGHNA, CDR2 YSLEER. The DNA of the CDR3 is TGCGCCAGCAGCGAGGGGACATACTCCTACAATGAGCAGTTCTTC. Protein product: CASSEGTYSYNEQFF.

V is TRBV2 and J is TRBJ2-3; 7 nucleotides line up with TRBD2. J was trimmed by 0 bases and V by 6 bases; bases with no gene match: 6. This CDR3 spans 15 amino acids. Germline V gene sequence: CDR1 SNHLY, CDR2 FYNNEI. The CDR3 DNA sequence: TGTGCCAGCAGCGTTCGGGGAGGGAGCACAGATACGCAGTATTTT. Its translation: CASSVRGGSTDTQYF.

The rearrangement uses TRBV2 and TRBJ1-1; D gene ambiguous. Per the germline V gene, CDR1 is SNHLY and CDR2 is FYNNEI. Trimming took 7 bases from V and 0 from J, leaving 12 bases between them. CDR3 length: 14 amino acids. The chain's CDR3 is CASTLLTVNTEAFF. The DNA of the CDR3 is TGTGCCAGCACCCTATTAACAGTGAACACTGAAGCTTTCTTT. The complete variable domain, with remaining parts taken from reference TRBV2 and TRBJ1-1, reads EPEVTQTPSHQVTQMGQEVILRCVPISNHLYFYWYRQILGQKVEFLVSFYNNEISEKSEIFDDQFSVERPDGSNFTLKIRSTKLEDSAMYFCASTLLTVNTEAFFGQGTRLTVV.

This chain links TRBV12-3 or TRBV12-4 with TRBJ1-2; the D gene is possibly TRBD1 (5 bases). This CDR3 spans 13 amino acids. Trimming cost V 7 bases and J 6 bases, with 15 bases left between them. CDR3 loop: CASTTWGGNGYTF. CDR3 DNA: TGTGCCAGCACCACGTGGGGGGGAAATGGCTACACCTTC.

CDR3 bases: TGCAGTGCTAGTTCGCCTAGCGGGCGTCAAGAGACCCAGTACTTC. This codes for CSASSPSGRQETQYF. The chain couples TRBV20-1 to TRBJ2-5, with 8 positions matching TRBD2. Germline values: CDR1 DFQATT, CDR2 SNEGSKA (reference sequence). CDR3 length: 15 amino acids. Losses at the gene ends were 3 bases for V and 2 bases for J; bases not matched to a gene: 8.

V is TRBV6-2 or TRBV6-3 and J is TRBJ2-7; D ambiguous. Per the germline V gene, CDR1 is MNHEY and CDR2 is SVGEGT. V lost 5 bases to trimming and J lost 4 bases, with 6 bases between them. CDR3 length: 11 amino acids. CDR3 sequence reads: CASSPLYEQYF. CDR3 DNA sequence: TGTGCCAGCAGTCCCTTGTACGAGCAGTACTTC.

The chain uses TRBV11-2 and TRBJ2-1; possibly TRBD2 for D (6 bases). The CDR3 consists of 19 residues. Germline V lookup: CDR1 SGHAT, CDR2 FQNNGV. Deletions cut 5 bases from V and 4 bases from J, with 27 bases between. As DNA, the CDR3 is TGTGCCAGCAGCCCTGGGGACGGTGGGACTCCACTTGATTACAATGAGCAGTTCTTC. As protein: CASSPGDGGTPLDYNEQFF.

This chain uses TRBV7-9 with TRBJ1-2; D remains ambiguous. From germline, CDR1 is SEHNR and CDR2 FQNEAQ (reference sequence). The CDR3 length is 13 residues. V was clipped by 3 bases and J by 1 base, with 6 bases between them. The CDR3 DNA sequence: TGTGCCAGCAGCTTGCGGGATAACTATGGCTACACCTTC. Translated, it gives CASSLRDNYGYTF.

This clone was counted a single time. The genes are TRBV5-1 and TRBJ1-4; D gene ambiguous. This CDR3 spans 16 amino acids. Trimming left V 0 bases short and J 8 bases short, with 17 bases between. CDR1 is SGHRS and CDR2 is YFSETQ in the germline V gene. CDR3 amino acids: CASSLERSGIGEKLFF. CDR3 coding DNA: TGCGCCAGCAGCTTGGAGAGGTCGGGAATTGGGGAAAAACTGTTTTTT.

V and J are TRBV11-1 and TRBJ1-1; D perhaps matches TRBD1 (6 bases). The CDR3 has 16 amino acids. The germline gives CDR1 SGHAT, CDR2 FQDESV (reference sequence). Trimming shortened V by 2 bases and J by 1 base, and 14 bases separated the two germline ends. This CDR3 is CASSLPGTPWNTEAFF. In DNA form, the CDR3 reads TGTGCCAGCAGCTTACCCGGGACACCATGGAACACTGAAGCTTTCTTT.

This rearrangement joins TRBV12-3 or TRBV12-4 to TRBJ1-2; TRBD1 agrees at 9 bases. Trimming at V came to 6 bases and at J to 8 bases, leaving 7 bases not matched to a gene. The CDR3 runs 13 residues. CDR3 sequence (DNA): TGTGCCAGCAGGGGACAGGGATCTGGAGGCTACACCTTC. Translation gives CASRGQGSGGYTF.

This chain connects TRBV27 to TRBJ2-7, with TRBD1 identical over 9 bases. The V and J ends lost 5 bases and 2 bases, in that order; junction bases with no gene match: 19. The CDR3 contains 19 residues. Germline V gene lookup returns CDR1 MNHEY and CDR2 SMNVEV (reference sequence). CDR3 residues: CASSPWTGAPMNPTYEQYF. Written as DNA, the CDR3 is TGTGCCAGCAGTCCCTGGACAGGGGCTCCAATGAATCCAACCTACGAGCAGTACTTC.

The CDR3 reads CASSSLPTSTEAFF. The CDR3 DNA sequence: TGTGCCAGCAGCTCCCTCCCGACAAGCACTGAAGCTTTCTTT. The chain links TRBV9 to TRBJ1-1; no firm D call. The CDR3 consists of 14 residues. V lost 4 bases and J 4 bases, leaving 14 bases between the germline ends. From germline, CDR1 is SGDLS and CDR2 YYNGEE.

The chain combines TRBV7-9 with TRBJ1-4; D might be TRBD1 (5 bases). The germline gives CDR1 SEHNR, CDR2 FQNEAQ (reference sequence). The CDR3 has 14 residues. V was shortened by 4 bases and J by 6 bases, with 12 bases between the two germline ends. CDR3 amino acids: CASSWDGGDEKLFF. Here the CDR3 DNA reads TGTGCCAGCAGCTGGGACGGCGGGGATGAAAAACTGTTTTTT.

The chain links TRBV7-3 to TRBJ2-7; 9 bases align to TRBD2. The CDR3 is made up of 14 amino acids. CDR1 is SGHTA and CDR2 is FQGTGA in the germline V gene. The junction had 6 bases not matched to a gene; V was cut back by 5 bases and J by 4 bases. The CDR3 reads CASSPSGRTYEQYF. The CDR3 nucleotides are TGTGCCAGCAGCCCCAGCGGGAGGACTTACGAGCAGTACTTC.

V gene TRBV5-6 combines with J gene TRBJ2-2, with 10 bases identical to TRBD1. The CDR3 spans 16 residues. Germline CDR1 is SGHDT and CDR2 is YYEEEE. V was pared by 2 bases and J by 4 bases, with 5 bases of the junction left unmatched. The CDR3 loop reads CASSFVDRGLTGELFF. CDR3 nucleotide sequence: TGTGCCAGCAGCTTTGTCGACAGGGGGCTCACCGGGGAGCTGTTTTTT.

The chain joins TRBV18 to TRBJ1-2; 8 nucleotides match TRBD1. V dropped 3 bases and J dropped 1; count of bases not matched to a gene: 4. The CDR3 is 15 residues long. Germline loops: CDR1 KGHSH, CDR2 LQKENI. In DNA, the CDR3 is TGTGCCAGCTCACCCCCGGACAGGGTTAACTATGGCTACACCTTC. The encoded protein is CASSPPDRVNYGYTF.